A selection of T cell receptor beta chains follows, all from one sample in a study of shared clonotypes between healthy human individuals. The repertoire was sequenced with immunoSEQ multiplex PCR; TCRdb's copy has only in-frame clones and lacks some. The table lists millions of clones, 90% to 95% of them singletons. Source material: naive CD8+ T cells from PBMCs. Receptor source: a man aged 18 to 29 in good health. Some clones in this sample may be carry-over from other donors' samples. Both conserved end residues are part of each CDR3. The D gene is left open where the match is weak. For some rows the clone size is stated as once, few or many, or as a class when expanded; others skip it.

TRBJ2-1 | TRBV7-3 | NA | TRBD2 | TGTGCCAGCAGTACGGGACTAGCGGGGGCAAATGAGCAGTTCTTC | CASSTGLAGANEQFF
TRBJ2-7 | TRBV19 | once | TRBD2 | TGTGCCAGTAGAGCGGGGCCGGACGAGCAGTACTTC | CASRAGPDEQYF
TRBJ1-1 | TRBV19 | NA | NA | TGTGCCAGTAGTATAGCCGACAGTCGGTCCGGTGAAGCTTTCTTT | CASSIADSRSGEAFF
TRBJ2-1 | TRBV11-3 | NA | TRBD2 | TGTGCCAGCAGCAACTACGCACTAGCGGGAGCCAATGAGCAGTTCTTC | CASSNYALAGANEQFF
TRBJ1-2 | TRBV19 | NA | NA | TGTGCCAGTAGTACCGGGTCCAGGTCCTATGGCTACACCTTC | CASSTGSRSYGYTF
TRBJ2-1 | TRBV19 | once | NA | TGTGCCAGTAGTATTGGAGGCGGAGTGGGATACAATGAGCAGTTCTTC | CASSIGGGVGYNEQFF
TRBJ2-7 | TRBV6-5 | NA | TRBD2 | TGTGCCAGCAGTTACTCGGTGGGGGAGGGGTCCTACGAGCAGTACTTC | CASSYSVGEGSYEQYF
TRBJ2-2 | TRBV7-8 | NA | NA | TGTGCCAGCAGCTTAACCGGGATGAACACCGGGGAGCTGTTTTTT | CASSLTGMNTGELFF
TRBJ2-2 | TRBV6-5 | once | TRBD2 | TGTGCCAGCAGTTACGCACTAGCGGGAGTGGTCGGGGAGCTGTTTTTT | CASSYALAGVVGELFF
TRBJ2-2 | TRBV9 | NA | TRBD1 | TGTGCCAGCAGCCCTTACACCGGGACAGGGGGCGGGGAGCTGTTTTTT | CASSPYTGTGGGELFF
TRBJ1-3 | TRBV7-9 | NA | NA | TGTGCCAGCAGCTTGACAGAATTCTCTGGAAACACCATATATTTT | CASSLTEFSGNTIYF